This T cell receptor (beta chain) was captured in a study of T-cell memory formation after mild COVID-19. Points from the study as a whole: Clones which contracted sat mainly in CM and EM if CD4+, and in EMRA if CD8+. Day 15 to 85 contracting clones showed balanced CD4/CD8; day 15 to 37 expanders favored CD4+.

In TCRdb, the 5' RACE reads were re-called with MiXCR into one record per CDR3 protein. The table lists 240,000 or so distinct CDR3 sequences, approximately 10% of them singletons. About this clonotype itself: The antigen is not known.

Germline V CDR1 and CDR2: SGHRS, YFSETQ. The CDR3 length is 12 residues. V shed 4 bases and J 6 bases; nucleotides not matched to a gene: 2. This clonotype was sampled from a man between 18 and 29 years old who had mild COVID-19 (a few samples of this study predate the infection). Cell type and time point are not known. Specimen: PBMCs or a T cell subset sorted from them (not recorded which). The V gene is TRBV5-1, the J gene TRBJ2-3; 7 bases are shared with TRBD1. The CDR3 reads CASSRGQDTQYF. CDR3 bases: TGCGCCAGCAGCCGGGGACAGGATACGCAGTATTTT.